The rows below give T cell receptor beta chains drawn from one sample of a study of blood T cell repertoires in COVID-19. Profiling relied on immunoSEQ multiplex PCR, and the TCRdb table lists in-frame clones only, not all of them. The sample lists 250,000 to 350,000 clones, more than 80% occurring once. Source material: peripheral blood. All receptors come from a woman in her 30s with active or convalescent COVID-19. Both conserved end residues are part of each CDR3. Fields, in order: V gene, CDR3 protein.

TRBV5-4	CASTGGGLIPTDTQYF
TRBV5-3	CARNCRRSNQPQHF
TRBV9	CASSADRFSYEQYF
TRBV5-4	CASSLAGASTDTQYF
TRBV7-8	CASSLDLGGLGNTIYF
TRBV6-5	CASSPGQPKSPLHF
TRBV19	CASSPRAGADTEAFF
TRBV5-1	CASREGGNSNQPQHF
TRBV9	CASSPGINTGELFF
TRBV13	CASSSRIGEGGTEAFF
TRBV15	CATTAGQGLYEQYF
TRBV5-1	CASSPKTGVKDYTF
TRBV11-3	CASSLAAGGTGELFF
TRBV27	CASSYDRGRSPLHF
TRBV27	CASSLGQRGGGTDTQYF
TRBV7-6	CASSSLGGGPYNEQFF
TRBV5-1	CASSLAGGGQETQYF
TRBV7-2	CASSYRGNTEAFF
TRBV7-9	CASSTGTDTQYF
TRBV6-5	CASSVEVSSYEQYF
TRBV4-3	CASSLNTASGDYEQYF
TRBV6-1	CASSDPQGYEKLFF
TRBV5-1	CASSFGGATEAFF
TRBV7-3	CASSSRQARATNEKLFF
TRBV28	CASSTPTGGGEQYF
TRBV28	CASSLSRLSSGNTIYF
TRBV19	CASSATGSGNTIYF
TRBV4-2	CASSQDAGFNEQFF
TRBV18	CASSPPAGDEETQYF
TRBV6-6	CASSVQGYYGYTF
TRBV28	CASTPVGTVEKLFF
TRBV18	CASSLGARYNEQFF
TRBV19	CASSIGGSRRDEQYF
TRBV30	CAWGKNRGYTF
TRBV14	CASSQERGRTNEKLFF
TRBV29-1	CSVRQDQETQYF
TRBV20-1	CSARVSPSSYEQYF
TRBV30	CAWSLTGQNEKLFF
TRBV11-2	CASSPSSDFRNTGELFF
TRBV30	CAWSVSGGGEKLFF
TRBV4-2	CASSPTARTGGVAGANVLTF
TRBV7-2	CASSLLAGGGEQYF
TRBV30	CAWSVYGQGVYEQYF
TRBV6-5	CASSPAKTGWTEQYF
TRBV4-2	CASSRKTGSGDDEQYF
TRBV4-3	CASSRGSSYNSPLHF
TRBV5-1	CASSLEQEADTQYF
TRBV19	CASSIGAGNNSPLHF
TRBV29-1	CSGGSGYGYTF
TRBV7-3	CATSEGRADTQYF